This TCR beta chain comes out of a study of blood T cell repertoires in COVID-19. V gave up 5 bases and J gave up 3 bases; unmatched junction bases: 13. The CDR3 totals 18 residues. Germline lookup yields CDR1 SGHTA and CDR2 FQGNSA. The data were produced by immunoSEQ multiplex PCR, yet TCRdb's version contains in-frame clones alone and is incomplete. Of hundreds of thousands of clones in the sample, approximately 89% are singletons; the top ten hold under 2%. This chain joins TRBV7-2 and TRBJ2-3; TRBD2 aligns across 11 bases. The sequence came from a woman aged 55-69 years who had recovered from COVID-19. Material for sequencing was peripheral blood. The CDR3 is CASSPGVAGGRGTDTQYF. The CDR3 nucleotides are TGTGCCAGCAGCCCCGGGGTAGCGGGGGGGCGGGGTACAGATACGCAGTATTTT.